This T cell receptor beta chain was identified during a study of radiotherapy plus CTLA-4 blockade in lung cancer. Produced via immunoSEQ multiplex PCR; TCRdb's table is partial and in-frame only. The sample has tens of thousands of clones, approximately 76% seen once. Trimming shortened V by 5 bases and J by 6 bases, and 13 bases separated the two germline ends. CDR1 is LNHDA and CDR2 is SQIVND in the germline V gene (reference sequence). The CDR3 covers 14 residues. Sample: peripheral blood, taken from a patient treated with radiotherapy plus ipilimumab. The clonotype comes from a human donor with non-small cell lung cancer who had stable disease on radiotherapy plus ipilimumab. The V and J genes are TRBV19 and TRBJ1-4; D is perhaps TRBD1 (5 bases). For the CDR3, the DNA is TGTGCCAGTAGTCACGGGACGGCCGATGAAAAACTGTTTTTT. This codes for CASSHGTADEKLFF.